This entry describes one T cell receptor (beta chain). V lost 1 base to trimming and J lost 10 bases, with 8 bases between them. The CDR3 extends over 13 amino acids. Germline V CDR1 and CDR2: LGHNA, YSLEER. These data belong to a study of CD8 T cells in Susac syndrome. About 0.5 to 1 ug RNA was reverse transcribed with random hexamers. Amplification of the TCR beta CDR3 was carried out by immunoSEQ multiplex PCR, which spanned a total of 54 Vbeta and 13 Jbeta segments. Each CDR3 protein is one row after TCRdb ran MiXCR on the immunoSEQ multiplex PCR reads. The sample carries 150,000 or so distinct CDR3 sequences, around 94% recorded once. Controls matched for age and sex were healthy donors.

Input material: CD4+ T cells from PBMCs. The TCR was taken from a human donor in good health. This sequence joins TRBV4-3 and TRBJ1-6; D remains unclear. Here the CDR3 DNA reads TGCGCCAGCAGCCAAGCCGCGGAATCACCCCTCCACTTT. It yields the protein CASSQAAESPLHF.